This entry describes one TCR beta chain. This sample is part of a study of T cell changes during pregnancy in multiple sclerosis. The V end lost 4 bases, the J end lost 2 bases, and 15 bases lay between the germline ends. The V gene's germline CDR1 is MDHEN and CDR2 SYDVKM. The CDR3 length is 16 residues. The repertoire was sequenced with immunoSEQ multiplex PCR; TCRdb's copy has only in-frame clones and lacks some. The sample holds about 73,000 clones, 85% to 95% seen once. The sequenced sample was peripheral blood, obtained in the third trimester of pregnancy. The sequence derives from a female donor in good health, enrolled as a control in a pregnancy study. The chain is built from TRBV28 and TRBJ1-5; D is possibly TRBD1 (6 bases). The CDR3, as DNA: TGTGCCAGCAGTTGGGGGGGGCTCGGTCGCAATCAGCCCCAGCATTTT. It is translated as CASSWGGLGRNQPQHF. The full variable domain, completed using reference TRBV28 and TRBJ1-5, is DVKVTQSSRYLVKRTGEKVFLECVQDMDHENMFWYRQDPGLGLRLIYFSYDVKMKEKGDIPEGYSVSREKKERFSLILESASTNQTSMYLCASSWGGLGRNQPQHFGDGTRLSIL.